The next 20 T cell receptor beta chains were all read from a single sample in a study of blood T cell repertoires in COVID-19. TCRdb keeps only in-frame clones here, not all; method: immunoSEQ multiplex PCR. The table shows roughly 160,000 clones, with approximately 91% occurring only once. Sequenced: peripheral blood. All receptors derive from a man between 18 and 35 years old with COVID-19, enrolled during active disease.

This clone was found once. The gene calls are TRBV9 and TRBJ2-1; TRBD1 agrees at 7 bases. The germline CDR1 and CDR2 sequences are SGDLS and YYNGEE. This CDR3 contains 16 residues. J was trimmed by 0 bases and V by 3 bases; bases with no gene match: 6. In DNA, the CDR3 is TGTGCCAGCAGCGCCCTGACAGGGAGCTCCTACAATGAGCAGTTCTTC. This gives the protein CASSALTGSSYNEQFF.

CDR3 residues: CASTGGSGTDTQYF. The DNA for the CDR3 is TGTGCCTCCACGGGCGGGAGTGGCACAGATACGCAGTATTTT. The rearrangement links TRBV2 to TRBJ2-3, with 7 bases matching TRBD2. The trim removed 11 bases at V and 1 base at J, leaving 9 bases unmatched. From germline, CDR1 is SNHLY and CDR2 FYNNEI. There are 14 residues in the CDR3.

This clone has a single count. The chain is built from TRBV18 and TRBJ2-2; possibly TRBD2 for D (6 bases). The V end was cut by 2 bases, the J end by 4 bases, with 14 bases between. CDR3 length: 16 amino acids. CDR1 and CDR2 from the germline V gene are KGHSH and LQKENI. The CDR3 bases are TGTGCCAGCTCACCAAGGAGGGACCCCTCCACCGGGGAGCTGTTTTTT. Protein product: CASSPRRDPSTGELFF.

This clone was seen just once. This chain connects TRBV3-1 (or the pseudogene TRBV3-2) to TRBJ1-2; no reliable D call. Germline V gene sequence: CDR1 LGHDT, CDR2 YNNKEL (reference sequence). CDR3 length: 15 residues. Trimming took off 1 base at V and 3 bases at J, with 12 bases between the two ends. CDR3 nucleotides: TGTGCCAGCAGCCAAGCACAGAATAGGTACTATGGCTACACCTTC. Its translation: CASSQAQNRYYGYTF.

In this sample, this clone turned up once. The chain employs TRBV28 and TRBJ2-3, with D possibly TRBD2 on 6 matching bases. Trimming left V 1 base short and J 5 bases short, with 7 bases between. Germline assignment: CDR1 MDHEN and CDR2 SYDVKM. The CDR3 length is 13 residues. CDR3 bases: TGTGCCAGCAGTTTATCGGGAGTAGATACGCAGTATTTT. The encoded protein is CASSLSGVDTQYF.

This chain joins TRBV7-9 and TRBJ1-1; D call uncertain. The CDR3 loop spans 15 amino acids. The V end was cut by 5 bases, the J end by 4 bases, with 17 bases between. CDR1 and CDR2 (germline): SEHNR, FQNEAQ (reference sequence). The CDR3 is CASSRGEGIVTEAFF. The DNA of the CDR3 is TGTGCCAGCAGCCGAGGTGAGGGAATAGTCACTGAAGCTTTCTTT.

V usage is TRBV28 and J usage is TRBJ2-7; TRBD2 agrees at 12 bases. V gave up 6 bases and J gave up 6 bases; unmatched junction bases: 6. Germline V gene lookup returns CDR1 MDHEN and CDR2 SYDVKM. The CDR3 is 14 amino acids. The CDR3 sequence is CASSTTSGRGEQYF. CDR3 in DNA: TGTGCCAGCAGCACGACTAGCGGGAGAGGCGAGCAGTACTTC.

CDR3 coding DNA: TGTGCCAGCAGCTTAGGCAGGGACTATGGCTACACCTTC. Its protein is CASSLGRDYGYTF. The genes are TRBV7-3 and TRBJ1-2; maybe TRBD1 (5 bases). Trimming pared 2 bases from V and 3 bases from J, leaving 7 bases between. This CDR3 spans 13 amino acids. The germline CDR1 and CDR2 sequences are SGHTA and FQGTGA. Supplemented by reference TRBV7-3 and TRBJ1-2, the full variable domain reads GAGVSQTPSNKVTEKGKYVELRCDPISGHTALYWYRQSLGQGPEFLIYFQGTGAADDSGLPNDRFFAVRPEGSVSTLKIQRTERGDSAVYLCASSLGRDYGYTFGSGTRLTVV.

The chain links TRBV7-2 to TRBJ2-7; 10 bases agree with TRBD2. From germline, CDR1 is SGHTA and CDR2 FQGNSA. The CDR3 runs 18 residues. The junction had 14 bases not matched to a gene; V was cut back by 5 bases and J by 1 base. CDR3 nucleotides: TGTGCCAGCAGCCCCGGGTTCCTAGCGGGAGTAGGGTCCTACGAGCAGTACTTC. Translating it yields CASSPGFLAGVGSYEQYF.

V is TRBV28 and J is TRBJ2-7, with 8 bases matching TRBD1. With 6 bases clipped from V and 3 bases from J, the junction kept 10 bases outside the gene matches. Germline V gene sequence: CDR1 MDHEN, CDR2 SYDVKM. This CDR3 spans 15 amino acids. In DNA, the CDR3 is TGTGCCAGCAGCTTTTTGGACAGGGAAGGCTACGAGCAGTACTTC. Its protein product is CASSFLDREGYEQYF. Drawing the rest from reference TRBV28 and TRBJ2-7, the complete variable domain is DVKVTQSSRYLVKRTGEKVFLECVQDMDHENMFWYRQDPGLGLRLIYFSYDVKMKEKGDIPEGYSVSREKKERFSLILESASTNQTSMYLCASSFLDREGYEQYFGPGTRLTVT.

This chain connects TRBV28 to TRBJ2-3, with D possibly TRBD1 on 6 matching bases. V shed 10 bases and J shed 1 base, with 18 bases lying between them. This CDR3 region has 15 residues. The germline CDR1 and CDR2 sequences are MDHEN and SYDVKM. CDR3 loop: CATCRRTVRTDTQYF. CDR3 DNA: TGTGCCACCTGCCGTAGGACAGTCCGCACAGATACGCAGTATTTT.

V and J are TRBV9 and TRBJ1-4, with 7 bases lining up with TRBD1. The CDR3 loop spans 14 amino acids. After removal of 0 bases from V and 8 bases from J, the junction contained 4 bases not matched to a gene. Per germline, CDR1 SGDLS and CDR2 YYNGEE. In DNA, the CDR3 is TGTGCCAGCAGCGTAGCAGGGGGTGGGGAAAAACTGTTTTTT. Amino acid sequence: CASSVAGGGEKLFF.

The rearrangement uses TRBV5-1 and TRBJ2-2; the D gene is possibly TRBD2 (6 bases). V lost 6 bases and J 5 bases, leaving 14 bases between the germline ends. This CDR3 is built from 14 residues. Per the germline V gene, CDR1 is SGHRS and CDR2 is YFSETQ. The CDR3 spells CASTALRGTGELFF. In DNA form, the CDR3 reads TGCGCCAGCACCGCCCTTCGGGGGACCGGGGAGCTGTTTTTT.

The chain carries TRBV6-5 and TRBJ2-2, with 9 bases matching TRBD1. The CDR3 sequence is 16 residues long. Losses at the gene ends were 4 bases for V and 5 bases for J; bases not matched to a gene: 8. Germline-derived CDR1 and CDR2 are MNHEY and SVGAGI. The CDR3 nucleotides read TGTGCCAGCAGTTTCCGACAGGGGGTCGTAACCGGGGAGCTGTTTTTT. Amino acids: CASSFRQGVVTGELFF.

The rearrangement links TRBV7-8 to TRBJ1-5; D is uncertain. Trimming left V 1 base short and J 5 bases short, with 12 bases between. Germline V CDR1 and CDR2: SGHVS, FQNEAQ. The CDR3 sequence is 15 residues long. In nucleotides, the CDR3 is TGTGCCAGCAGCTTAGGTGCGACTAACGATCAGCCCCAGCATTTT. It encodes CASSLGATNDQPQHF.

The chain employs TRBV5-1 and TRBJ1-1; D remains ambiguous. The V end lost 2 bases, the J end lost 4 bases, and 27 bases lay between the germline ends. The CDR3 length is 19 residues. Germline values: CDR1 SGHRS, CDR2 YFSETQ. The CDR3 here is CASSFTTSRSRSPPTEAFF. CDR3 in DNA: TGCGCCAGCAGCTTTACCACTAGTAGGTCTAGGAGCCCCCCCACTGAAGCTTTCTTT.

The V gene is TRBV28, the J gene TRBJ1-5, with 7 bases lining up with TRBD1. CDR3 size: 16 residues. Per the germline V gene, CDR1 is MDHEN and CDR2 is SYDVKM. After removal of 6 bases from V and 1 base from J, the junction contained 9 bases not matched to a gene. The CDR3 nucleotides read TGTGCCAGCAGCTCCAACAGGGGTCGAAGCAATCAGCCCCAGCATTTT. Translated: CASSSNRGRSNQPQHF.

The V call is TRBV19, the J call TRBJ2-7; possible D gene TRBD1, 6 bases. Trimming removed 5 bases from V and 2 bases from J, with 13 bases in between. The CDR3 has 14 amino acids. Germline V gene sequence: CDR1 LNHDA, CDR2 SQIVND (reference sequence). The CDR3 is CASSWTAATYEQYF. The CDR3 bases are TGTGCCAGTAGTTGGACAGCGGCAACCTACGAGCAGTACTTC.

CDR3 bases: TGTGCCAGCAGTTGGGGACCGCGGCGGGACTACACCTTC. Protein sequence: CASSWGPRRDYTF. The rearrangement uses TRBV6-5 and TRBJ1-2; the D gene is possibly TRBD1 (5 bases). V lost 4 bases and J 10 bases, leaving 16 bases between the germline ends. The CDR3 is 13 residues long. In germline, CDR1 is MNHEY, CDR2 SVGAGI.

The CDR3 sequence is CASKSRGGSEQYF. CDR3 sequence (DNA): TGTGCCAGCAAGAGTCGAGGGGGCAGCGAGCAGTACTTC. V gene TRBV7-2 combines with J gene TRBJ2-7; the match to TRBD1 covers 7 bases. J lost 6 bases, V lost 7 bases, and 9 bases had no gene match. This CDR3 has 13 amino acids. Germline V gene sequence: CDR1 SGHTA, CDR2 FQGNSA.